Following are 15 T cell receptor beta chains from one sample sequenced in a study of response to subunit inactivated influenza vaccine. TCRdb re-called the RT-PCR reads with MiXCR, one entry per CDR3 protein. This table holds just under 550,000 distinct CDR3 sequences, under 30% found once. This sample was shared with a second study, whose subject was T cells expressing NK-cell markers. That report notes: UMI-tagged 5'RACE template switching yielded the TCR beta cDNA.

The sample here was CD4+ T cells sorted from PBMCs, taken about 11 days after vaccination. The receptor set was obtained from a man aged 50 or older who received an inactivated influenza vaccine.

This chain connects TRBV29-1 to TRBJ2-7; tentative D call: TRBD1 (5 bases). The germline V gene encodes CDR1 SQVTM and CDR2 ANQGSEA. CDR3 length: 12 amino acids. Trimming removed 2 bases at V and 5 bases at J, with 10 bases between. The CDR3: CSVEQGGDEQYF. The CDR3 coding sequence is TGCAGCGTTGAACAGGGCGGAGACGAGCAGTACTTC.

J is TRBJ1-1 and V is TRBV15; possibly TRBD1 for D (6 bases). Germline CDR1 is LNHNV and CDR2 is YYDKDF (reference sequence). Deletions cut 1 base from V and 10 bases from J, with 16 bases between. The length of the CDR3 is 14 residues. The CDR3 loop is CATSRAGAGVRAFF. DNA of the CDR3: TGTGCCACCAGCAGAGCGGGGGCAGGGGTGCGAGCTTTCTTT.

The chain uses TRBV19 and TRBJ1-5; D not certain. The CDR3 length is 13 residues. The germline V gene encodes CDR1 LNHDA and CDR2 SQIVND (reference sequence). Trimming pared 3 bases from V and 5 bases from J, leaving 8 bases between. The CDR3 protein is CASSIGLHQPQHF. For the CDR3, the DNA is TGTGCCAGTAGTATCGGTCTACATCAGCCCCAGCATTTT.

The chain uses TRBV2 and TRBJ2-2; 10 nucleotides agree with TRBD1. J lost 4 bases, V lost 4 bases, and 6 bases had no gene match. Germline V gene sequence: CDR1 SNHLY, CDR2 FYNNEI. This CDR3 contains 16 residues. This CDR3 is CASSGDRGRGTGELFF. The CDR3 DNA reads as TGTGCCAGCAGTGGAGACAGGGGGCGAGGCACCGGGGAGCTGTTTTTT.

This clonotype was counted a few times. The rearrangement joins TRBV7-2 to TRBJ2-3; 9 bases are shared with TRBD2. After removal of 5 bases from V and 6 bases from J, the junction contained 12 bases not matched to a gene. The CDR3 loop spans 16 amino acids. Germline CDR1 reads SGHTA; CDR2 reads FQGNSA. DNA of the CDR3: TGTGCCAGCAGCGCGATAGCGGGAGTACATTCGGATACGCAGTATTTT. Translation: CASSAIAGVHSDTQYF.

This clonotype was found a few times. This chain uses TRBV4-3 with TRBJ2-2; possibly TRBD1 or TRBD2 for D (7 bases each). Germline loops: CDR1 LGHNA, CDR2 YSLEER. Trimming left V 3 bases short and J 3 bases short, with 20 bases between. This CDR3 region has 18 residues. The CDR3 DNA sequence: TGCGCCAGCAGCCAGGGAGGGTACAGGGGCGCCTACACCGGGGAGCTGTTTTTT. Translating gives CASSQGGYRGAYTGELFF.

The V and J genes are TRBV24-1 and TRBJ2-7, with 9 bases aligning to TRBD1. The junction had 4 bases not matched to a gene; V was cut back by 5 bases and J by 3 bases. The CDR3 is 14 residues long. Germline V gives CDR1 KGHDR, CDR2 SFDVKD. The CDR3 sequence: CATSAGQGYYEQYF. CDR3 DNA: TGTGCCACCAGTGCGGGACAGGGTTACTACGAGCAGTACTTC.

This CDR3 is CATSREQSRIPQHF. CDR3 nucleotide sequence: TGTGCCACCAGCAGAGAACAGAGCCGTATACCCCAGCATTTT. The V call is TRBV15, the J call TRBJ1-5; unclear D gene. Trimming took 0 bases from V and 10 from J, leaving 13 bases between them. The CDR3 is 14 amino acids. CDR1 and CDR2 (germline): LNHNV, YYDKDF (reference sequence).

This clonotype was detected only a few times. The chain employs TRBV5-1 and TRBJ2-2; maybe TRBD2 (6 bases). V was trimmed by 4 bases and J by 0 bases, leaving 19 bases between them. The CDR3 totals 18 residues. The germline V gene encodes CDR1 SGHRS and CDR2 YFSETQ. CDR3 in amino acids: CASSLHPIGGANTGELFF. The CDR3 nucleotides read TGCGCCAGCAGCCTCCATCCCATCGGGGGTGCGAACACCGGGGAGCTGTTTTTT.

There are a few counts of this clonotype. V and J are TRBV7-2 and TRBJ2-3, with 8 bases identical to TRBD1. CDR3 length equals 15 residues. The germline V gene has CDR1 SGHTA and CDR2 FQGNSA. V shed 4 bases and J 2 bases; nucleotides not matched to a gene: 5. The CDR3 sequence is CASSSRTGNTDTQYF. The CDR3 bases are TGTGCCAGCAGCTCCCGGACAGGGAACACAGATACGCAGTATTTT.

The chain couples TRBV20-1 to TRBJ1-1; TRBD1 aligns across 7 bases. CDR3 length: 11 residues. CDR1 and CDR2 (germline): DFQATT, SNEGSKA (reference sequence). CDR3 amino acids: CSPGQKKEAFF. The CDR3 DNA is TGCAGCCCGGGACAGAAAAAGGAAGCTTTCTTT.

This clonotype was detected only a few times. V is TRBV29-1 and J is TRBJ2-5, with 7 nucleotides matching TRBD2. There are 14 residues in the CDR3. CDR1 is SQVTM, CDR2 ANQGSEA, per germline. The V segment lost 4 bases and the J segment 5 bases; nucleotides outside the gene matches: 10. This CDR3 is CSVAGTNMRETQYF. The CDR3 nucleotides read TGCAGCGTTGCCGGGACTAACATGCGGGAGACCCAGTACTTC.

CDR3 region: CASSIPYGVKNIQYF. Written as DNA, the CDR3 is TGTGCCAGCAGTATACCATACGGAGTCAAGAACATTCAGTACTTC. The chain couples TRBV28 to TRBJ2-4; D remains unclear. V was trimmed by 5 bases and J by 7 bases, leaving 18 bases between them. CDR3 size: 15 residues. Per germline, CDR1 MDHEN and CDR2 SYDVKM.

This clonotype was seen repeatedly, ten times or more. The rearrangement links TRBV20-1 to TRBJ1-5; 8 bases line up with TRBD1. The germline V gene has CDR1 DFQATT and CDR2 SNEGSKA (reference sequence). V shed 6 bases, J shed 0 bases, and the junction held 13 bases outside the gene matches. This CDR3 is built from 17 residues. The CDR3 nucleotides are TGCAGTGCAGTGGTCCCGGGACAGGAAAATAGCAATCAGCCCCAGCATTTT. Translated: CSAVVPGQENSNQPQHF.

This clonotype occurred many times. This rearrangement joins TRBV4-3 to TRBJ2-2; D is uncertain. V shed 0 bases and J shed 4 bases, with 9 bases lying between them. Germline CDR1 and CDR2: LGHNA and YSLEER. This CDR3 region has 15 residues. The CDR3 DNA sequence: TGCGCCAGCAGCCAAGATAACAGACCCACCGGGGAGCTGTTTTTT. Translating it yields CASSQDNRPTGELFF.